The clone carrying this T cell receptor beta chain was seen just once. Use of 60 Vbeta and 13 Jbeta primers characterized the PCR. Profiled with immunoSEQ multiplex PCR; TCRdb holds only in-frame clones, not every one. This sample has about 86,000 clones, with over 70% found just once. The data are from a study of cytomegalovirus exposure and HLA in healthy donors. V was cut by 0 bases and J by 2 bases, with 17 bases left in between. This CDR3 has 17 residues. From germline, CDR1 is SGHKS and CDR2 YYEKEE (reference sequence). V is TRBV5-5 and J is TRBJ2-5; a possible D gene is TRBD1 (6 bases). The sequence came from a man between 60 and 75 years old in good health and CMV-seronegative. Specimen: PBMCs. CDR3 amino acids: CASSLDGAGDRQETQYF. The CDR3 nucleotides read TGTGCCAGCAGCTTGGATGGGGCAGGGGACCGACAAGAGACCCAGTACTTC.